This TCR beta chain is from a study of Ad26.COV2.S vaccination and SARS-CoV-2 variants. V lost 7 bases and J 1 base, leaving 13 bases between the germline ends. The CDR3 length is 14 residues. The germline V gene encodes CDR1 LGHDT and CDR2 YNNKEL (reference sequence). The protocol was immunoSEQ multiplex PCR, while the TCRdb copy is restricted to in-frame clones and leaves out a portion. Of about 180,000 clones listed, approximately 88% are singletons. The origin of this receptor is a human donor who had recovered from COVID-19. The chain is built from TRBV3-1 (or the pseudogene TRBV3-2) and TRBJ1-1; D not resolved. Sequenced material: peripheral blood, taken after recovery from COVID-19. The CDR3 reads CASTLVPGNTEAFF. The CDR3 nucleotides are TGTGCCAGCACCCTAGTACCGGGGAACACTGAAGCTTTCTTT.